The present T cell receptor beta chain was sequenced within a study of regulatory T cells in long-lasting Graves disease. In the study overall: Over 5 years of antithyroid drugs plus positive TSH receptor antibodies defined persistent Graves' disease. Overall study findings and caveats: Newly diagnosed patients had higher TCR diversity than persistent Graves' patients did. Researchers reported studying only peripheral blood, not thyroid tissue.

Arm-PCR of CDR3 regions and iRepertoire HTBI primers were the basis on which TCR beta libraries were built. How the authors handled the data: Looking across samples, the authors found about 62 TRBV and 14 to 15 TRBJ segments. TCRdb passed the multiplex PCR reads through MiXCR, listing each CDR3 protein once. The authors' filters were not applied to this entry. The table lists under 450,000 distinct CDR3 sequences, roughly 24% of them singletons. There are many counts of this clonotype. Its antigen is undetermined. The germline V and J ends were trimmed by 5 bases and 1 base, with 11 bases remaining between them. This CDR3 has 15 amino acids. The germline V gene encodes CDR1 SNHLY and CDR2 FYNNEI. The time point denotes: persistent/refractory GD, antithyroid drugs over 5 years with positive TRAb. Extracted PBMC RNA gave rise to the TCR library.

The sample here was peripheral blood mononuclear cells (PBMCs), taken when the disease was refractory, from a patient treated with antithyroid drugs. The chain recombines TRBV2 with TRBJ1-4; D not certain. The receptor comes from a woman in her thirties or forties with Graves disease. The CDR3 DNA follows: TGTGCCAGCAGTTTTCTCGGCGGAACTAATGAAAAACTGTTTTTT. The encoded protein is CASSFLGGTNEKLFF.